The present T cell receptor beta chain was sequenced within a study of blood T cell repertoires in COVID-19. The overall study: The origin of the acute and convalescent COVID-19 samples was the United States, Italy and Spain. Sample material is recorded as cDNA or gDNA derived from T cells, B-cell-depleted T cells, or PBMCs.

The V gene lost 3 bases and the J gene lost 13 bases, with 15 bases spanning the gap. The CDR3 runs to 11 residues. In germline, CDR1 is DFQATT, CDR2 SNEGSKA (reference sequence). Original processing notes: Amplification of reference gene primers provided the estimated nucleated cell counts. TCRdb's table, derived via immunoSEQ multiplex PCR, lists solely in-frame clones and lacks some. Clonal size and the V and J genes are those of that table, whereas D and trimming came from the DNA. The data show tens of thousands of clones, approximately 78% seen once. This clone was observed a handful of times. Sequenced material: peripheral blood. The sequence derives from a human donor in a cohort sampled during active COVID-19. The chain recombines TRBV20-1 with TRBJ1-2, with D tentatively TRBD1 (6 bases). The DNA of the CDR3 is TGCAGTGCTAGTGGGGGGCTTGGGAGCACCTTC. It encodes CSASGGLGSTF.